This T cell receptor beta chain was observed in a study of CD8 T cells in Susac syndrome. Random hexamers were used to reverse transcribe the RNA input (about 0.5 to 1 ug). MiXCR, applied by TCRdb to the immunoSEQ multiplex PCR reads, yields one record per CDR3 protein. The data hold over 150,000 distinct CDR3 sequences, with 85% to 95% observed a single time. This CDR3 comprises 14 residues. Between the trimmed V and J ends, which lost 0 bases and 6 bases, there was a span of 12 bases. CDR1 is LGHNA and CDR2 is YNFKEQ in the germline V gene. Each Susac syndrome patient had definite or probable disease by recently defined criteria.

The sample consisted of CD4+ T cells from PBMCs. This receptor was obtained from a human donor with Susac syndrome. The J gene is TRBJ2-7, the V gene TRBV4-2; D ambiguous. CDR3 bases: TGTGCCAGCAGCCAAGATTTAAGTGACGGCGAGCAGTACTTC. Translated, it gives CASSQDLSDGEQYF.